Listed below are T cell receptor beta chains from one sample, sequenced in a study of blood T cell repertoires in COVID-19. Clones were read by immunoSEQ multiplex PCR, and TCRdb kept only the in-frame ones, dropping some. The sample comprises under 250,000 clones, about 84% of which are singletons, and approximately 5.5% rests with the top ten. Sequenced input: peripheral blood. These receptors all come from a woman of 80 years or more with COVID-19, enrolled during active disease. CDR3s include the opening cysteine and the closing phenylalanine or tryptophan. D genes are given only for firm matches. Clone size is shown for a subset of rows, as once, few, many or a class of expanded clone.

v_call	j_call	clone_size	d_call	cdr3_aa	cdr3_nt
TRBV10-2	TRBJ1-5	few	TRBD1	CASMQGAIQPQHF	TGCGCCAGCATGCAGGGGGCAATTCAGCCCCAGCATTTT
TRBV5-1	TRBJ1-1	.	.	CASSPTNGMNTEAFF	TGCGCCAGCAGCCCGACCAACGGGATGAACACTGAAGCTTTCTTT
TRBV18	TRBJ1-5	.	.	CASSRLSNQPQHF	TGTGCCAGCTCACGACTAAGCAATCAGCCCCAGCATTTT
TRBV9	TRBJ1-5	few	TRBD1	CASSASGGYNQPQHF	TGTGCCAGCAGCGCTTCAGGGGGCTACAATCAGCCCCAGCATTTT
TRBV19	TRBJ1-5	.	.	CASSITAGGGSNQPQHF	TGTGCCAGTAGTATCACGGCCGGAGGTGGAAGCAATCAGCCCCAGCATTTT
TRBV28	TRBJ1-4	.	.	CASSRPGTTNEKLFF	TGTGCCAGCAGTCGACCCGGGACAACTAATGAAAAACTGTTTTTT
TRBV19	TRBJ1-6	.	.	CASTMTENSPLHF	TGTGCCAGTACAATGACAGAGAATTCACCCCTCCACTTT
TRBV5-6	TRBJ2-3	.	TRBD1	CASSTGQGPDTQYF	TGTGCCAGCAGCACAGGACAGGGACCAGATACGCAGTATTTT
TRBV19	TRBJ1-3	once	.	CASQEVGGNTIYF	TGTGCCAGTCAGGAGGTTGGTGGAAACACCATATATTTT
TRBV12-3/TRBV12-4	TRBJ1-4	.	.	CASSGGLWEKLFF	TGTGCCAGCAGCGGGGGGTTGTGGGAAAAACTGTTTTTT
TRBV6-5	TRBJ1-6	.	TRBD1	CASMWDREISPLHF	TGTGCCAGCATGTGGGACAGGGAAATATCACCCCTCCACTTT
TRBV5-4	TRBJ1-2	.	.	CASSARGNSNYGYTF	TGTGCCAGCAGCGCAAGAGGGAACAGCAATTATGGCTACACCTTC
TRBV18	TRBJ2-6	.	.	CASSPLNGANVLTF	TGTGCCAGCTCACCACTTAATGGGGCCAACGTCCTGACTTTC
TRBV2	TRBJ1-6	few	.	CASRRENSPLHF	TGTGCCAGCCGACGGGAGAATTCACCCCTCCACTTT
TRBV5-1	TRBJ1-1	.	.	CASSLELTTEAFF	TGCGCCAGCAGCTTGGAGCTGACAACTGAAGCTTTCTTT
TRBV10-3	TRBJ1-1	.	.	CAISQGMNTEAFF	TGTGCCATCAGTCAGGGTATGAACACTGAAGCTTTCTTT
TRBV5-1	TRBJ1-3	.	.	CASSLAQGNTIYF	TGCGCCAGCAGCTTGGCTCAGGGGAACACCATATATTTT
TRBV29-1	TRBJ2-3	.	.	CSVEILASSSTDTQYF	TGCAGCGTTGAAATCTTGGCTAGCAGTAGCACAGATACGCAGTATTTT
TRBV7-2	TRBJ1-2	once	.	CASSTNDRFNYGYTF	TGTGCCAGCAGCACCAACGACAGGTTCAACTATGGCTACACCTTC
TRBV30	TRBJ1-3	.	.	CAWRYSGNTIYF	TGTGCCTGGAGGTACAGCGGAAACACCATATATTTT
TRBV6-6	TRBJ2-7	.	TRBD2	CASSPAGGVEQYF	TGTGCCAGCAGTCCGGCCGGGGGGGTCGAGCAGTACTTC
TRBV7-2	TRBJ1-2	few	TRBD1	CASSGTGTDGYTF	TGTGCCAGCTCCGGGACAGGGACTGATGGCTACACCTTC
TRBV2	TRBJ2-5	.	TRBD2	CASREGKTQYF	TGTGCCAGCCGGGAGGGGAAGACCCAGTACTTC
TRBV27	TRBJ2-3	.	.	CASSLGAGASSTDTQYF	TGTGCCAGCAGTTTAGGCGCAGGGGCTTCGAGCACAGATACGCAGTATTTT
TRBV2	TRBJ2-3	.	TRBD2	CASSFGLAGGAGTQYF	TGTGCCAGCAGTTTCGGACTAGCGGGGGGTGCGGGTACGCAGTATTTT
TRBV5-1	TRBJ1-1	once	.	CASSLNRDHGNTEAFF	TGCGCCAGCAGCTTGAACAGGGATCATGGAAACACTGAAGCTTTCTTT
TRBV6-2/TRBV6-3	TRBJ2-4	once	TRBD1	CASSYSGTVPIQYF	TGTGCCAGCAGTTACTCGGGGACAGTACCGATTCAGTACTTC
TRBV7-8	TRBJ1-1	.	.	CASSLTRQTEAFF	TGTGCCAGCAGCCTAACTCGACAGACTGAAGCTTTCTTT
TRBV19	TRBJ1-5	.	.	CASSIGPRQHF	TGTGCCAGTAGTATAGGGCCCCGCCAGCATTTT
TRBV6-5	TRBJ2-7	.	TRBD1	CASSYRDRSYEQYF	TGTGCCAGCAGTTACCGGGACAGGTCCTACGAGCAGTACTTC
TRBV12-3/TRBV12-4	TRBJ1-1	few	.	CASRHMNTEAFF	TGTGCCAGCAGACACATGAACACTGAAGCTTTCTTT
TRBV19	TRBJ1-2	.	.	CASSIGQDYGYTF	TGTGCCAGTAGTATAGGACAGGACTATGGCTACACCTTC
TRBV5-4	TRBJ2-3	once	.	CASSSTGRRLTDTQYF	TGTGCCAGCAGCTCGACAGGTCGGCGTTTGACAGATACGCAGTATTTT
TRBV5-1	TRBJ2-3	.	TRBD2	CASSLELIAGGPDTQYF	TGCGCCAGCAGCTTGGAACTAATAGCGGGGGGACCAGATACGCAGTATTTT
TRBV4-1	TRBJ1-6	.	TRBD1	CASSQALKGAASPLHF	TGCGCCAGCAGCCAAGCCCTTAAGGGGGCGGCTTCACCCCTCCACTTT
TRBV5-1	TRBJ1-1	.	.	CASSLLGQTNTEAFF	TGCGCCAGCAGCTTACTCGGACAAACGAACACTGAAGCTTTCTTT
TRBV5-1	TRBJ1-4	.	TRBD1	CASRRTGSSTNEKLFF	TGCGCCAGCAGGCGGACAGGGAGTTCAACTAATGAAAAACTGTTTTTT
TRBV3-1/TRBV3-2	TRBJ2-7	.	TRBD1	CASRLTGAGDEQYF	TGTGCCAGCAGATTAACAGGGGCAGGCGACGAGCAGTACTTC
TRBV28	TRBJ2-2	.	TRBD1	CASSLSRTGGTGELFF	TGTGCCAGCAGTTTATCGCGGACAGGGGGAACCGGGGAGCTGTTTTTT
TRBV6-1	TRBJ1-2	.	.	CASTETGLGYGYTF	TGTGCCAGCACTGAAACGGGGTTAGGCTATGGCTACACCTTC
TRBV19	TRBJ2-2	once	TRBD2	CASSIAAGAHTGELFF	TGTGCCAGTAGTATTGCAGCGGGGGCCCACACCGGGGAGCTGTTTTTT
TRBV7-2	TRBJ2-3	.	.	CASSLGGQADTQYF	TGTGCCAGCAGCTTAGGGGGGCAAGCAGATACGCAGTATTTT
TRBV19	TRBJ2-2	.	TRBD2	CASAPSGGATGELFF	TGTGCCAGTGCTCCCAGCGGGGGGGCCACCGGGGAGCTGTTTTTT
TRBV7-9	TRBJ1-1	.	.	CASNGETENTEAFF	TGTGCCAGCAACGGTGAGACAGAGAACACTGAAGCTTTCTTT
TRBV18	TRBJ1-1	.	TRBD1	CASSLTGTGTEAFF	TGTGCCAGCTCACTTACCGGGACAGGGACTGAAGCTTTCTTT
TRBV20-1	TRBJ2-2	few	TRBD2	CSASWGGAGELFF	TGCAGTGCTAGTTGGGGGGGAGCCGGGGAGCTGTTTTTT
TRBV7-2	TRBJ1-2	.	.	CASSYWGANYGYTF	TGTGCCAGCAGCTATTGGGGGGCTAACTATGGCTACACCTTC